Listed below are T cell receptor beta chains from one sample, sequenced in a study of Tregs in tolerant kidney transplant recipients. Some clones are missing from TCRdb's copy, which holds only in-frame ones; the method was immunoSEQ multiplex PCR. This table has around 78,000 clones, 75% to 95% appearing once. Here the sequenced sample was Tregs from blood, taken before the transplant. All receptors come from a human donor who received a combined kidney and bone marrow transplant. Both conserved end residues are trimmed from each CDR3.

V,CDR3
TRBV6-1,ASRNRGLGDNEQF
TRBV5-1,ASSVTGTAYNEQF
TRBV28,ASSLLQGRNEQF
TRBV18,ASSLGPEETQY
TRBV19,ASKAGRNTGELF
TRBV10-1,ASSEWASGKEQY
TRBV28,ASSPTGPSNYGYT
TRBV18,ASSPPARQDYEQY
TRBV4-1,ASSPDRVYSNQPQH
TRBV5-1,ASSFRTLNTEAF
TRBV18,ASSPLGPPSNEQF
TRBV21-1,ASSSVGSRERETRFEQF
TRBV15,ATSRGRAGGDYNEQF
TRBV5-1,ASSSGQVDTGELF
TRBV5-1,ASSLDGYLNTEAF
TRBV19,ASKEDINNEQF
TRBV7-9,ASSLAGTGTDTQY
TRBV6-1,ASSVESGQPQH
TRBV7-3,ASSPSLAGEGSEQF
TRBV7-9,ASSSGIYTDTQY